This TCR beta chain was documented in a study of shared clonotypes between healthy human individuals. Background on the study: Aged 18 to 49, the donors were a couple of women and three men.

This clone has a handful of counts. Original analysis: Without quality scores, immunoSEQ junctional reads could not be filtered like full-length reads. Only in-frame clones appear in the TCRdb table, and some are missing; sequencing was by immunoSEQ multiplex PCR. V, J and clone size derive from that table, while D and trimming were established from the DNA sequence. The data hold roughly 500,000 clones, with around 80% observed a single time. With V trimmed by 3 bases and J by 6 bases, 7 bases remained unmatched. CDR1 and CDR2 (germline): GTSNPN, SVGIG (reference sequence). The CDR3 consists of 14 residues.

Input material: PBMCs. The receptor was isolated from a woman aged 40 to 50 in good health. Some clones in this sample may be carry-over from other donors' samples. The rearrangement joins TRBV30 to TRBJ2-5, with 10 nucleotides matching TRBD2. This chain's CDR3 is CAWRSSGGGQTQYF. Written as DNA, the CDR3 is TGTGCCTGGAGATCTAGCGGGGGTGGGCAGACCCAGTACTTC.